This T cell receptor (beta chain) was recorded in a study of cytotoxic CD8 clonotypes in ibrutinib-treated CLL. TCRdb keeps only in-frame clones here, not all; method: immunoSEQ multiplex PCR. The sample records under 200,000 clones, about 84% being singletons. This CDR3 spans 15 amino acids. Germline values: CDR1 LNHDA, CDR2 SQIVND (reference sequence). Trimming took 6 bases from V and 6 from J; bases not matched to a gene: 11. This TCR came from a human donor with chronic lymphocytic leukemia. The specimen comprised PBMCs, sampled after 24 months of ibrutinib treatment. The chain couples TRBV19 to TRBJ1-5; 7 bases are shared with TRBD1. CDR3 sequence (DNA): TGTGCCAGTAGAAATGGGGGAGGGGGCGGTCAGCCCCAGCATTTT. Protein product: CASRNGGGGGQPQHF.